Sequencing of this T cell receptor beta chain was carried out in a study of shared clonotypes between healthy human individuals. Here immunoSEQ multiplex PCR was the method, and the copy in TCRdb shows in-frame clones only, minus some. The sample has roughly 1 million clones, 70% to 80% seen once. The sample was memory CD4+ T cells from PBMCs. As for subset: CD45RA-negative fraction. The origin of this receptor is a man between 18 and 29 years old in good health. Some clones in this sample may be carry-over from other donors' samples.

The DNA of the CDR3 is TGCGCCAGCAGCCAAAATCCGGTTGCGAACACCGGGGAGCTGTTTTTT. Protein: CASSQNPVANTGELFF. The rearrangement uses TRBV4-1 and TRBJ2-2; D gene uncertain. The V end lost 2 bases, the J end lost 0 bases, and 10 bases lay between the germline ends. CDR1 is MGHRA, CDR2 YSYEKL, per germline. CDR3 length: 16 residues.